This T cell receptor beta chain was retrieved from a study of blood T cell repertoires in COVID-19. Background on the study: The samples span acute and convalescent COVID-19 from the United States, Italy and Spain.

The CDR3 loop spans 14 amino acids. The V gene lost 4 bases and the J gene lost 14 bases, with 21 bases spanning the gap. CDR1 SQVTM and CDR2 ANQGSEA come from the germline V gene. Data came from immunoSEQ multiplex PCR; TCRdb stores just in-frame clones and leaves some out. The table includes 150,000 to 200,000 clones, roughly 90% detected once. Enrolled through a virtual design, the participants were between 18 and 89 years of age and came from about two dozen US areas. Participant-reported clinical history was the basis for cohort assignment. The TCR comes from a woman aged 18-30 years who had recovered from COVID-19. Sequenced material: PBMCs or T cells enriched from blood (not recorded which). The V gene is TRBV29-1, the J gene TRBJ1-6, with D maybe TRBD1 (5 bases). CDR3 nucleotides: TGCAGCGTTGGGGGGAGGGAAGGACCCCCTACCCTCCACTTT. It codes for CSVGGREGPPTLHF.